The 30 T cell receptor beta chains reported below all come from one sample, sequenced in a study of blood T cell repertoires in COVID-19. Assay: immunoSEQ multiplex PCR; the TCRdb copy retains only in-frame clones and omits some. The table lists 250,000 or so clones, 75% to 90% of them singletons. Sequencing used PBMCs or T cells enriched from blood (not recorded which). All receptors derive from a man aged 40-50 years who had recovered from COVID-19.

The CDR3 loop reads CASSLTEGYEQYF. The CDR3 nucleotides are TGTGCCAGCAGCCTCACTGAGGGTTACGAGCAGTACTTC. The genes are TRBV7-8 and TRBJ2-7; maybe TRBD2 (5 bases). There are 13 residues in the CDR3. CDR1 is SGHVS, CDR2 FQNEAQ, per germline. V was clipped by 5 bases and J by 4 bases, with 12 bases between them.

In this sample, this clone turned up a few times. The CDR3 nucleotides read TGTGCCAGCAGCTCAGGGTCTGGAAACACCATATATTTT. It is translated as CASSSGSGNTIYF. The genes are TRBV11-2 and TRBJ1-3; D might be TRBD1 (5 bases). The V gene's germline CDR1 is SGHAT and CDR2 FQNNGV. CDR3 length: 13 amino acids. V shed 4 bases and J shed 1 base, with 5 bases lying between them. Supplemented by reference TRBV11-2 and TRBJ1-3, the full variable domain reads EAGVAQSPRYKIIEKRQSVAFWCNPISGHATLYWYQQILGQGPKLLIQFQNNGVVDDSQLPKDRFSAERLKGVDSTLKIQPAKLEDSAVYLCASSSGSGNTIYFGEGSWLTVV.

This clone was seen a single time. The chain employs TRBV7-3 and TRBJ1-5; 9 nucleotides agree with TRBD1. Germline V lookup: CDR1 SGHTA, CDR2 FQGTGA. There are 16 residues in the CDR3. J lost 4 bases, V lost 3 bases, and 7 bases had no gene match. CDR3 DNA sequence: TGTGCCAGCAGCTTCACCAGACAGGGGGATAATCAGCCCCAGCATTTT. It translates to CASSFTRQGDNQPQHF. The full variable domain, with the rest looked up from reference TRBV7-3 and TRBJ1-5, is GAGVSQTPSNKVTEKGKYVELRCDPISGHTALYWYRQSLGQGPEFLIYFQGTGAADDSGLPNDRFFAVRPEGSVSTLKIQRTERGDSAVYLCASSFTRQGDNQPQHFGDGTRLSIL.

This clone has a single count. The V and J genes are TRBV20-1 and TRBJ1-5; maybe TRBD1 (5 bases). This CDR3 is built from 15 residues. The V gene lost 3 bases and the J gene lost 8 bases, with 20 bases spanning the gap. Per the germline V gene, CDR1 is DFQATT and CDR2 is SNEGSKA (reference sequence). The CDR3 DNA reads as TGCAGTGCTAGTCTGGATGTGATTGGGGGGGAGCCCCAGCATTTT. It translates to CSASLDVIGGEPQHF.

V is TRBV28 and J is TRBJ2-1; 8 bases are a match to TRBD1. CDR3 length equals 15 residues. Germline trimming cut 3 bases from V and 4 bases from J; bases unmatched to any gene: 5. Looked up from germline, CDR1 is MDHEN and CDR2 is SYDVKM. The CDR3 sequence: CASSLSQGAYNEQFF. CDR3 DNA: TGTGCCAGCAGTTTGTCCCAGGGGGCATACAATGAGCAGTTCTTC.

The genes are TRBV7-8 and TRBJ1-1, with 8 bases matching TRBD1. Per the germline V gene, CDR1 is SGHVS and CDR2 is FQNEAQ. Losses at the gene ends were 1 base for V and 4 bases for J; bases not matched to a gene: 17. This CDR3 contains 19 residues. The CDR3 loop reads CASSLEFRRGRGGGTEAFF. The CDR3 DNA follows: TGTGCCAGCAGCTTAGAGTTCCGCAGGGGGCGAGGCGGGGGCACTGAAGCTTTCTTT.

The V gene is TRBV3-1 (or the pseudogene TRBV3-2), the J gene TRBJ1-3; 7 bases map to TRBD1. This CDR3 spans 15 amino acids. The junction had 2 bases not matched to a gene; V was cut back by 1 base and J by 2 bases. The germline V gene has CDR1 LGHDT and CDR2 YNNKEL (reference sequence). CDR3 residues: CASSQAQGAGNTIYF. For the CDR3, the DNA is TGTGCCAGCAGCCAAGCCCAGGGGGCTGGAAACACCATATATTTT.

V and J are TRBV6-4 and TRBJ2-7; D perhaps matches TRBD2 (6 bases). The CDR3 is 15 amino acids. From germline, CDR1 is MRHNA and CDR2 SNTAGT. V dropped 8 bases and J dropped 6 bases, with 23 bases sitting between them. The CDR3 coding sequence is TGTGCCAGCTTAACCGGGGGAAGGGCTGTTAGCGAGCAGTACTTC. Protein sequence: CASLTGGRAVSEQYF.

The chain is built from TRBV27 and TRBJ1-5; D may be TRBD1 (5 bases). In germline, CDR1 is MNHEY, CDR2 SMNVEV (reference sequence). V was shortened by 2 bases and J by 9 bases, with 14 bases between the two germline ends. The CDR3 has 14 residues. The CDR3 DNA follows: TGTGCCAGCAGTTTAGGGCAGGGAGGGTGGCCCCAGCATTTT. Residues: CASSLGQGGWPQHF.

The chain recombines TRBV27 with TRBJ2-7, with D unclear. The V end lost 6 bases, the J end lost 0 bases, and 12 bases lay between the germline ends. The CDR3 sequence is 14 residues long. Germline V gene sequence: CDR1 MNHEY, CDR2 SMNVEV (reference sequence). DNA for the CDR3: TGTGCCAGCAGACTTAACAGAGACTCCTACGAGCAGTACTTC. Amino acid sequence: CASRLNRDSYEQYF.

The J gene is TRBJ1-2, the V gene TRBV13; 10 bases line up with TRBD1. Per the germline V gene, CDR1 is PRHDT and CDR2 is FYEKMQ (reference sequence). Trimming removed 5 bases from V and 8 bases from J; junction bases left unmatched: 11. This CDR3 has 15 residues. CDR3 residues: CASSDRDRGPQGYTF. For the CDR3, the DNA is TGTGCCAGCAGCGACAGGGACAGGGGCCCTCAAGGCTACACCTTC.

Written as DNA, the CDR3 is TGCGCCAGCAGCCAAGATCCAACAGGGGACACCGGGGAGCTGTTTTTT. Translation: CASSQDPTGDTGELFF. The rearrangement uses TRBV4-1 and TRBJ2-2; TRBD1 matches 7 bases. Unmatched junction bases numbered 4, after V lost 0 bases and J lost 3 bases. The CDR3 is made up of 16 amino acids. Germline loops: CDR1 MGHRA, CDR2 YSYEKL.

V and J are TRBV29-1 and TRBJ2-5, with 9 bases identical to TRBD1. The CDR3 length is 14 residues. The V gene's germline CDR1 is SQVTM and CDR2 ANQGSEA. The V and J ends lost 6 bases and 5 bases, in that order; junction bases with no gene match: 10. The CDR3 here is CSVPERTGDETQYF. CDR3 in DNA: TGCAGCGTCCCGGAACGGACAGGGGACGAGACCCAGTACTTC.

DNA of the CDR3: TGCGCCAGCAGCCAAGGCATAGGACTAGTCTACGAGCAGTACTTC. Translated: CASSQGIGLVYEQYF. This chain uses TRBV4-3 with TRBJ2-7; 7 positions match TRBD2. V shed 1 base and J 3 bases; nucleotides not matched to a gene: 6. Germline CDR1 and CDR2: LGHNA and YSLEER. The CDR3 contains 15 residues.

V and J are TRBV7-2 and TRBJ2-7, with 8 bases that match TRBD1. Trimming at V came to 7 bases and at J to 3 bases, leaving 11 bases not matched to a gene. The CDR3 is 15 residues long. Germline CDR1 reads SGHTA; CDR2 reads FQGNSA. The CDR3 loop reads CASNVDRASFYEQYF. Written as DNA, the CDR3 is TGTGCCAGCAACGTGGACAGGGCATCGTTCTACGAGCAGTACTTC.

Here the CDR3 DNA reads TGTGCCACCAGTGATCCCTTTGGTTCAGGAAAGAGCGGGAGTACCAATGAGCAGTTCTTC. This translates into CATSDPFGSGKSGSTNEQFF. This rearrangement joins TRBV24-1 to TRBJ2-1; 8 nucleotides agree with TRBD2. The trim removed 3 bases at V and 6 bases at J, leaving 21 bases unmatched. The CDR3 contains 20 residues. Germline CDR1 reads KGHDR; CDR2 reads SFDVKD.

The rearrangement uses TRBV7-8 and TRBJ2-7, with 7 bases that match TRBD1. This CDR3 is built from 17 residues. With V trimmed by 3 bases and J by 0 bases, 11 bases remained unmatched. CDR1 and CDR2 from the germline V gene are SGHVS and FQNEAQ. Here the CDR3 reads CASSFSPGQPNSYEQYF. The DNA of the CDR3 is TGTGCCAGCAGCTTCAGCCCGGGACAGCCGAACTCCTACGAGCAGTACTTC.

The genes are TRBV10-3 and TRBJ1-4; TRBD1 matches 7 bases. Germline loops: CDR1 ENHRY, CDR2 SYGVKD. V dropped 2 bases and J dropped 9; count of bases not matched to a gene: 6. The CDR3 contains 14 residues. The CDR3 coding sequence is TGTGCCATCAGTGAGGACAGGGAGGTCCAAAAACTGTTTTTT. Translated: CAISEDREVQKLFF.

V gene TRBV29-1 combines with J gene TRBJ2-7, with D possibly matching TRBD1 (6 bases). The CDR3 loop spans 13 amino acids. The V gene lost 7 bases and the J gene lost 6 bases, with 19 bases spanning the gap. CDR1 is SQVTM and CDR2 is ANQGSEA in the germline V gene. CDR3 sequence (DNA): TGCAGCGCCCACCGTTCTTACAGGGTCGAGCAGTACTTC. It translates to CSAHRSYRVEQYF.

The V call is TRBV25-1, the J call TRBJ1-6; TRBD1 matches at 7 bases. This CDR3 region has 16 residues. The germline V gene encodes CDR1 MGHDK and CDR2 SYGVNS. Germline trimming cut 5 bases from V and 10 bases from J; bases unmatched to any gene: 14. CDR3 protein: CASSQSRDRIKSPLHF. As DNA, the CDR3 is TGTGCCAGCAGTCAAAGCCGGGACAGAATAAAGTCACCCCTCCACTTT.

The J gene is TRBJ1-1, the V gene TRBV3-1 (or the pseudogene TRBV3-2), with D possibly matching TRBD1 (6 bases). CDR1 is LGHDT and CDR2 is YNNKEL in the germline V gene (reference sequence). Trimming took off 4 bases at V and 0 bases at J, with 9 bases between the two ends. CDR3 length: 14 amino acids. This CDR3 is CASSRQEVNTEAFF. The CDR3 DNA follows: TGTGCCAGCAGCCGACAGGAAGTGAACACTGAAGCTTTCTTT.

V usage is TRBV7-6 and J usage is TRBJ2-7; 10 bases are a match to TRBD1. CDR3 length: 14 residues. Trimming took 7 bases from V and 4 from J; bases not matched to a gene: 7. CDR1 is SGHVS, CDR2 FNYEAQ, per germline. The CDR3 DNA sequence: TGTGCCAGCACACTAGGACAGGGGGGGTACGAGCAGTACTTC. It translates to CASTLGQGGYEQYF. The full variable domain, rest sourced from reference TRBV7-6 and TRBJ2-7, is GAGVSQSPRYKVTKRGQDVALRCDPISGHVSLYWYRQALGQGPEFLTYFNYEAQQDKSGLPNDRFSAERPEGSISTLTIQRTEQRDSAMYRCASTLGQGGYEQYFGPGTRLTVT.

The gene calls are TRBV5-1 and TRBJ2-1; tentatively, D is TRBD2 (6 bases). Germline V gene data show CDR1 as SGHRS and CDR2 as YFSETQ. The CDR3 loop spans 15 amino acids. The ends were cut back, 0 bases at V and 8 bases at J, with 15 bases in the middle. The CDR3 here is CASSLVGRDGDEQFF. The CDR3 nucleotides read TGCGCCAGCAGCTTGGTCGGGCGGGATGGCGATGAGCAGTTCTTC.

Remarks on this clone: An end of the junction differs from the germline gene, which may be a read error. The CDR3 DNA reads as TGCAGTGCTAGACCGGACAGGGAAACGTGCTTC. It codes for CSARPDRETCF. This chain links TRBV20-1 with TRBJ2-7; 8 positions match TRBD1. The CDR3 is 11 residues long. Germline V gene lookup returns CDR1 DFQATT and CDR2 SNEGSKA (reference sequence).

The rearrangement links TRBV24-1 to TRBJ2-1, with 9 bases lining up with TRBD2. This CDR3 is 16 amino acids long. The V gene's germline CDR1 is KGHDR and CDR2 SFDVKD. The V and J ends lost 6 bases and 1 base, in that order; junction bases with no gene match: 6. CDR3 nucleotide sequence: TGTGCCACCAGTAAAAGGCGGGAGGGGTCCTACAATGAGCAGTTCTTC. It translates to CATSKRREGSYNEQFF.

V usage is TRBV6-4 and J usage is TRBJ2-7, with D possibly TRBD2 on 6 matching bases. The germline CDR1 and CDR2 sequences are MRHNA and SNTAGT. The V and J ends lost 0 bases and 5 bases respectively, with 11 bases between them. The CDR3 covers 14 residues. This CDR3 is CASSDSSTSHEQYF. In DNA form, the CDR3 reads TGTGCCAGCAGTGACTCATCGACTAGTCACGAGCAGTACTTC.

The gene calls are TRBV3-1 (or the pseudogene TRBV3-2) and TRBJ2-7; D possibly corresponds to TRBD1 (5 bases). The CDR3 extends over 13 amino acids. Trimming pared 4 bases from V and 2 bases from J, leaving 9 bases between. Germline lookup yields CDR1 LGHDT and CDR2 YNNKEL (reference sequence). The CDR3 loop reads CASSLTGTYEQYF. CDR3 in DNA: TGTGCCAGCAGCCTAACAGGCACCTACGAGCAGTACTTC.

The rearrangement uses TRBV29-1 and TRBJ1-1; tentative D call: TRBD1 (5 bases). Germline loops: CDR1 SQVTM, CDR2 ANQGSEA. The CDR3 extends over 13 amino acids. Trimming cost V 5 bases and J 2 bases, with 12 bases left between them. CDR3 residues: CSVLDSTNTEAFF. CDR3 DNA sequence: TGCAGCGTTTTAGACAGTACCAACACTGAAGCTTTCTTT.

The chain carries TRBV11-3 and TRBJ2-2, with 7 bases fitting TRBD2. This CDR3 is built from 15 residues. The junction had 6 bases not matched to a gene; V was cut back by 7 bases and J by 1 base. Germline V gives CDR1 SGHNT, CDR2 YENEEA. CDR3 sequence: CASMKRGMNTGELFF. In DNA, the CDR3 is TGTGCCAGCATGAAGCGGGGCATGAACACCGGGGAGCTGTTTTTT.

The rearrangement joins TRBV5-5 to TRBJ1-4; D is uncertain. Germline-derived CDR1 and CDR2 are SGHKS and YYEKEE (reference sequence). The CDR3 covers 17 residues. V was clipped by 1 base and J by 0 bases, with 13 bases between them. CDR3 nucleotides: TGTGCCAGCAGCTTGTCTGGGCAGGCTGCAACTAATGAAAAACTGTTTTTT. Its protein product is CASSLSGQAATNEKLFF.